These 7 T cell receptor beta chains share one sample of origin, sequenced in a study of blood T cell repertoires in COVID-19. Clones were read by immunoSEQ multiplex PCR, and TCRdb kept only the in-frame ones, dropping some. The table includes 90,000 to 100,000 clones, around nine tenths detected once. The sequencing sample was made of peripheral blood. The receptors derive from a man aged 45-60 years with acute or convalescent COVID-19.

CDR3 sequence: CASSLTQSGSYPYEQYF. CDR3 bases: TGTGCCAGCAGCTTGACCCAATCCGGGTCCTACCCCTACGAGCAGTACTTC. The V and J genes are TRBV5-4 and TRBJ2-7; D not resolved. Germline CDR1 is SGHNT and CDR2 is YYREEE (reference sequence). Trimming took 1 base from V and 2 from J, leaving 19 bases between them. This CDR3 comprises 17 residues.

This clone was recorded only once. CDR3 DNA: TGCGCCAGCCAGCCACTAGCGGGGATAAATGAGCAGTTCTTC. This gives the protein CASQPLAGINEQFF. The chain uses TRBV5-1 and TRBJ2-1; 10 nucleotides match TRBD2. CDR1 SGHRS and CDR2 YFSETQ come from the germline V gene. This CDR3 is 14 amino acids long. Germline trimming cut 7 bases from V and 7 bases from J; bases unmatched to any gene: 8.

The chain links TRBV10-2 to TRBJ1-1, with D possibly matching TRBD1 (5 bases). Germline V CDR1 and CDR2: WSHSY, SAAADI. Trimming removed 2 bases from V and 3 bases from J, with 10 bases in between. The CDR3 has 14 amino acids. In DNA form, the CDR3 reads TGCGCCAGCAGTGAGAGGGGTTGGGACACTGAAGCTTTCTTT. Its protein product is CASSERGWDTEAFF.

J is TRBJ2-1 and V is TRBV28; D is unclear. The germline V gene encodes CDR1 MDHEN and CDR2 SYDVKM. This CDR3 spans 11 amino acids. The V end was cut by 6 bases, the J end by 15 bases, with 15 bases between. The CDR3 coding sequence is TGTGCCAGCAGCCCGTCCGAAGCGCGGTTCTTC. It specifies CASSPSEARFF. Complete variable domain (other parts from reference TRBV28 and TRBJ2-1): DVKVTQSSRYLVKRTGEKVFLECVQDMDHENMFWYRQDPGLGLRLIYFSYDVKMKEKGDIPEGYSVSREKKERFSLILESASTNQTSMYLCASSPSEARFFGPGTRLTVL.

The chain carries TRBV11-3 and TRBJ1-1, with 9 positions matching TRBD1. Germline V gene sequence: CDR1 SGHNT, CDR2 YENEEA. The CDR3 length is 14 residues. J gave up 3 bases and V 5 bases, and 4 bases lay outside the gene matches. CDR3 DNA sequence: TGTGCCAGCAGCGCAAGGACAGGGGACACTGAAGCTTTCTTT. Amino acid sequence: CASSARTGDTEAFF.

The chain's CDR3 is CASSDDSSLRYEQYF. In nucleotides, the CDR3 is TGTGCCAGCAGCGACGACAGTTCACTTAGGTACGAGCAGTACTTC. The rearrangement joins TRBV9 to TRBJ2-7, with D perhaps matching TRBD1 (5 bases). V lost 3 bases and J lost 4, with 17 bases in between. This CDR3 has 15 residues. Germline-derived CDR1 and CDR2 are SGDLS and YYNGEE.

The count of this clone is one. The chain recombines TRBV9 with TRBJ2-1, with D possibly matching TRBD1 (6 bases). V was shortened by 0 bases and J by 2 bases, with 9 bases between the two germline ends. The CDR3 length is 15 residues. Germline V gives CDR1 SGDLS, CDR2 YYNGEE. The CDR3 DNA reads TGTGCCAGCAGCGTAGCAACAGGGCCCTACAATGAGCAGTTCTTC. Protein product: CASSVATGPYNEQFF. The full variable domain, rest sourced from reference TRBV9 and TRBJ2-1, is DSGVTQTPKHLITATGQRVTLRCSPRSGDLSVYWYQQSLDQGLQFLIQYYNGEERAKGNILERFSAQQFPDLHSELNLSSLELGDSALYFCASSVATGPYNEQFFGPGTRLTVL.